The clone carrying this TCR beta chain was found many times. Amplification targeted TCR beta CDR3 regions from RNA transcripts. TCR CDR3 underwent first-round RT-PCR with the HTBI primer set. TCRdb processed the multiplex PCR reads anew with MiXCR; each CDR3 protein has one entry. The sample consists of 400,000 to 500,000 distinct CDR3 sequences, around 14% of them appearing once. This entry belongs to a study of T cells in Graves' hyperthyroidism and ophthalmopathy. The material sequenced was blood. The TCR comes from a woman under 30 with Graves' hyperthyroidism.

The CDR3 nucleotides read TGCAGTGCTCCGGGGGCGCAGGGCTACACCTTC. As protein: CSAPGAQGYTF. V and J are TRBV20-1 and TRBJ1-2, with a weak D call TRBD1 (6 bases). Germline assignment: CDR1 DFQATT and CDR2 SNEGSKA (reference sequence). This CDR3 spans 11 amino acids. V dropped 5 bases and J dropped 8 bases, with 12 bases sitting between them.